The T cell receptor (beta chain) under discussion was sequenced for a study of cytomegalovirus exposure and HLA in healthy donors (dated by TCRdb to about 2017). In terms of the full investigation: An earlier analysis of 550 to 700 of the donors reported more than 250 Gb of sequence data and roughly 110 million unique TCR beta sequences from about 179 million T cells. An early release that covered several hundred HLA-typed donors contained about 290 gigabases of sequencing data and tens of millions of unique TCR sequences. Of the roughly 400 genotyped donors, approximately 80% were placed in the genetic ancestry cluster associated with self-reported Caucasian donors. The study aimed to test whether signatures of past pathogen exposure could be identified by cataloging public T cell receptors. The T cell repertoires of under 750 subjects were profiled by immunosequencing and related to cytomegalovirus serostatus. Besides the first cohort of about 730 subjects, a separate validation cohort made up of around 120 different subjects was used. To predict cytomegalovirus infection status, the study combined high-throughput TCR immunosequencing, statistical association of individual TCRs with disease status, and machine learning. To study patterns of TCR occurrence, a later analysis re-analyzed previously published TCR beta repertoires from 500 to 850 donors and added high-resolution HLA genotyping. In the later analysis, no new phenotypic data were used to find candidate immune exposures; instead, reliance was placed on TCR beta sequences and their occurrence across donors. An earlier analysis of 450 to 750 of the donors used high-throughput TCR beta sequencing to judge whether each TCR beta V gene segment behaved as functional or pseudogenic. Donor age, sex, ethnicity and CMV serostatus were compiled alongside the repertoire data. A later genetic analysis took genome-wide SNP genotypes for about three fifths of the 666 donors and used that subset as a discovery cohort. All discovery cohort repertoires had been generated using a single sequencing platform. Class I and class II HLA loci were covered by the typing at four-digit resolution. The number of donors typed differed by locus, with 629-630 for A, B, C, DRB1 and DQB1, approximately 500 for DQA1, 600 to 610 for DPA1, and some 440 for DPB1. Because of strong linkage in the cohort, 5 or 6 DR-DQ haplotypes were treated as single units for association and clustering. Across about 370 genotyped donors of the cohort, an average of roughly 230,000 unique TCR beta nucleotide sequences per donor were sequenced, and roughly 17% of those sequences were non-productive. Paper-wide results and their limitations: V-gene and J-gene trimming of TCR beta chains was associated with a missense DCLRE1C variant in a later genetic analysis, and the association was replicated in an independent cohort. In vitro tests confirmed that a few of the cytomegalovirus-associated TCR beta chains recognize cytomegalovirus antigens. At a false discovery rate of 0.05, a later analysis linked about 16,000 TCR beta sequences to specific HLA alleles. According to a later genetic analysis, donors in an Asian-associated ancestry cluster had fewer N-insertions in productive TCRs than the approximately 650-donor mean. The authors suggested that the approach could potentially be extended to other disease states and immunological phenotypes. The classifier was reported to diagnose cytomegalovirus status with high specificity and sensitivity in both the original and validation cohorts. The study gave a list of some 150 TCR beta chains associated with cytomegalovirus. Only TCR beta chains were sequenced in this cohort, and the absence of alpha or paired-chain data limited detectable features. Broadly in line with IMGT annotations, most TCR beta V segments showed up in productive rearrangements about 87% or about 30% of the time in an earlier analysis of about 500 of the donors. Most TCR sequences were seen in very few donors, while some public TCRs were found in many individuals. A further reported finding was that TCR beta sequences accurately predicted the HLA-A and HLA-B alleles for most subjects in the first cohort. Because HLA typing was unavailable for some donors at each locus, only the typed subset was used in association tests. Compared with equally common non-associated chains, HLA-associated TCR beta chains in a later analysis were more clonally expanded and had lower generation probabilities. Strong co-occurrence of HLA alleles, especially DR and DQ, made assigning TCR associations to individual alleles difficult. CMV serostatus was the only immune exposure information available for the cohort. A later analysis found that most CMV-associated TCR beta chains appeared HLA-restricted, with HLA associations seemingly driven largely by CMV exposure. Several of the top co-occurrence clusters appeared to be linked to parvovirus B19, influenza, CMV and Epstein-Barr virus, according to a later analysis. A later analysis found that TCR association rates varied across HLA loci, with DRB1 alleles showing the most associated TCRs and HLA-C alleles the fewest. A group of highly shared sequence variants was considered likely to be a technical artifact of the sequencing pipeline. Because the 87-base-pair reads could not distinguish some IMGT-functional V segments, including TRBV6-2 and TRBV6-3, those segments were excluded. Sequencing depth was assumed to be roughly uniform across donors in the presence/absence analyses, though that assumption may not hold. Linkage disequilibrium might explain the correlated functional status among segregating V segments, but an unknown experimental factor could not be excluded. Because counts were too low, about 18 rarely observed V segments, including chromosome 9 orphons, were excluded from the earlier analysis of under 650 of the donors.

In total, around 600 healthy bone marrow donors made up the cohort. All cohort members were sampled while nominally healthy, although unrecorded immune exposures were likely present. The donor tested CMV seropositive, placing the donor among the 289 seropositive members of the cohort. A peripheral blood sample was provided by each donor, and peripheral blood mononuclear cells were used for TCR beta sequencing. Genomic DNA was extracted from the blood cell samples with the Qiagen DNeasy Blood Extraction Kit. Library prep was done by the immunoSEQ multiplex PCR assay. For the multiplex PCR, a mixture combining 60 forward primers for TCR Vbeta segments and 13 reverse primers for TCR Jbeta segments was used. Amplification of the CDR3 region of rearranged TCR beta genes was performed with a multiplex PCR assay on genomic DNA. Amplified TCR beta libraries were sequenced as 87-base-pair reads on the Illumina HiSeq System. For the original study's pipeline: A later analysis counted about 80 million unique TCR beta chains across the 700 or so repertoires, and some 11 million of these chains were shared by at least two donors. To remove PCR and sequencing errors, raw reads were error-corrected and collapsed into unique sequences using a nearest-neighbor algorithm that merged closely related sequences. Alignment of CDR3 sequences to IMGT reference sequences was used to assign V, D and J gene segments. For a sequence to be retained, at least a six-nucleotide match to both a V gene segment and a J gene segment was required. A rearrangement was called productive if the CDR3 had no stop codons and remained in frame with V and J, and every other rearrangement was called non-productive. Following IMGT convention, CDR3 was defined as the stretch from the second conserved V-encoded cysteine up to the conserved J-encoded phenylalanine. In an earlier analysis of some 550 of the donors, sequences lacking an unambiguous match to a single V gene segment were excluded. An earlier analysis of several hundred of the donors called V segments functional above 56.7% productive rearrangements and segregating when the between-donor standard deviation exceeded 5%. A statistical classification framework was developed to diagnose cytomegalovirus status using the catalog of TCR beta chain sequences. A later analysis assigned V and J genes by comparing TCR nucleotide sequences with IMGT/GENE-DB human TR gene sequences. Using the TCRdist pipeline, a later analysis assigned CDR3 sequences along with most-parsimonious VDJ recombination scenarios. In a later analysis, every TCR beta chain was defined by the combination of its CDR3 amino acid sequence and its V-gene family, and reads without a unique V-gene family were dropped. In a later analysis, 500 to 700 highly shared, low-generation-probability nucleotide sequences were removed to address suspected cross-contamination and a sequencing artifact. In a later analysis, a clonal expansion index for each public chain was calculated from normalized within-repertoire ranks of inferred template counts. In a later analysis, generation probabilities were computed with a VDJ recombination model fitted to out-of-frame rearrangements, and the resulting probabilities were checked against IGoR. A later analysis scored TCR-TCR, TCR-HLA and TCR-CMV co-occurrence with hypergeometric tests, applying a repertoire-size bias correction to TCR pairs. To estimate false discovery rates, a later analysis permuted the HLA or CMV assignments 20 times. In a later analysis, co-occurring TCRs were grouped using DBSCAN, with TCRdist sequence similarity added in when clustering inside HLA-allele-positive subsets. Co-occurrence clustering excluded repertoires with fewer than 30,000 or more than 120,000 public chains, plus five with anomalous nucleotide sharing. TCRdb took this table from immuneACCESS and kept in-frame rearrangements with V and J called. Such tables lack part of the clones; where checked against another copy, unresolved V genes explain under half of the gap, and the rest is unexplained. From that table come the V and J calls and clone size; the DNA was used to work out D and trimming. The sample table lists over 150,000 clones, 77% of them with a count of one. The ten largest clonotypes hold roughly 7.5% of the sample.

With regard to this clone: Its specific antigen is unknown. Base qualities are not provided; no much larger clone lies one nucleotide away.

From the cysteine up to the phenylalanine, the CDR3 has a length of 11 residues. CDR3 DNA only is kept here, 33 bases in frame from base 1. Reading the germline V gene gives CDR1 MNHEY and CDR2 SVGAGI. Recombination linked TRBV6-5 to TRBJ2-1; TRBD2 lines up with 8 middle nucleotides. The material sequenced was PBMCs. This receptor was identified in a male donor in good health and CMV-seropositive. The DNA sequence is given as TGTTGCGGGGGGATTGGGGATGAGCAGTTCTTC. It codes for CCGGIGDEQFF.